This is a list of T cell receptor beta chains from one sample in a study of T cells in Graves' hyperthyroidism and ophthalmopathy. A single record per CDR3 protein comes from TCRdb applying MiXCR to the multiplex PCR reads. In the table there are 300,000 to 350,000 distinct CDR3 sequences, about a sixth of which are singletons. Sequencing used blood. These receptors all come from a woman between 40 and 50 years old with Graves' ophthalmopathy. Each CDR3 is given with its conserved first and last residue. D genes are given only for firm matches. Clone size is not always given. Where it is, it says once, few, many or a class for expanded clones.

TRBV27	many	TRBJ1-2	TRBD1	CASTGQESYGYTF	TGTGCCAGCACCGGACAGGAAAGCTATGGCTACACCTTC
TRBV11-2	many	TRBJ2-7	TRBD2	CASSWASGSGREQYF	TGTGCCAGCAGCTGGGCTAGCGGGTCAGGGCGGGAGCAGTACTTC
TRBV6-5	many	TRBJ2-5	TRBD1	CASSYPEDRGEAQYF	TGTGCCAGCAGTTACCCCGAGGACAGGGGGGAGGCCCAGTACTTC
TRBV20-1	many	TRBJ1-5	TRBD1	CSAGTGFGQPQHF	TGCAGTGCCGGGACAGGATTCGGTCAGCCCCAGCATTTT
TRBV28	many	TRBJ2-6	.	CASSLIRGPGANVLTF	TGTGCCAGCAGTTTGATCAGGGGACCTGGGGCCAACGTCCTGACTTTC
TRBV19	many	TRBJ1-5	.	CASSNRGGQPQHF	TGTGCCAGTAGTAACCGGGGAGGACAGCCCCAGCATTTT
TRBV28	many	TRBJ2-3	.	CASSSIENTDTQYF	TGTGCCAGCAGCTCTATAGAAAACACAGATACGCAGTATTTT
TRBV6-1	.	TRBJ1-5	.	CASSEFPPFPGQRNQPQHF	TGTGCCAGCAGTGAATTTCCCCCTTTTCCAGGTCAACGCAATCAGCCCCAGCATTTT
TRBV15	many	TRBJ1-1	.	CATSRPRQLNTEAFF	TGTGCCACCAGCAGACCCAGACAGTTAAACACTGAAGCTTTCTTT
TRBV5-1	few	TRBJ2-7	.	CASRTAAGLAYEQYF	TGCGCCAGCAGGACCGCCGCCGGACTGGCCTACGAGCAGTACTTC
TRBV7-9	.	TRBJ1-5	TRBD1	CASSLRQGTGGSSNQPQHF	TGTGCCAGCAGTCTCAGACAGGGGACAGGGGGCTCTAGCAATCAGCCCCAGCATTTT
TRBV27	few	TRBJ2-2	.	CASSFLGGSNGELFF	TGTGCCAGCAGTTTTCTGGGAGGCTCGAACGGGGAGCTGTTTTTT
TRBV12-3/TRBV12-4	many	TRBJ2-7	.	CASSSRGSYEQYF	TGTGCCAGCAGTTCACGGGGATCCTACGAGCAGTACTTC
TRBV27	many	TRBJ2-7	TRBD1	CASSHMLGQDYEQYF	TGTGCCAGCAGCCACATGTTGGGACAGGACTACGAGCAGTACTTC
TRBV20-1	many	TRBJ2-7	.	CSARLSSYEQYF	TGCAGTGCTAGACTGAGCTCCTACGAGCAGTACTTC
TRBV15	once	TRBJ2-5	.	CATSRAYEIRETQYF	TGTGCCACCAGCAGAGCTTACGAGATTCGGGAGACCCAGTACTTC
TRBV2	.	TRBJ2-7	TRBD2	CASSNTLAGAGEQYF	TGTGCCAGCAGTAACACACTAGCGGGAGCGGGTGAGCAGTACTTC
TRBV28	many	TRBJ1-1	TRBD1	CASSTGTGNTEAFF	TGTGCCAGCAGTACCGGGACAGGGAACACTGAAGCTTTCTTT
TRBV19	many	TRBJ2-7	TRBD2	CASSIAGGSIPYEQYF	TGTGCCAGTAGTATTGCTGGCGGGAGTATTCCATACGAGCAGTACTTC
TRBV9	many	TRBJ1-1	.	CASSAQGGGLNTEAFF	TGTGCCAGCAGCGCGCAAGGTGGGGGTTTGAACACTGAAGCTTTCTTT
TRBV5-6	many	TRBJ1-2	.	CASSFPGANYGYTF	TGTGCCAGCAGCTTTCCTGGGGCCAACTATGGCTACACCTTC
TRBV6-1	many	TRBJ1-2	.	CASSPSTDYGYTF	TGTGCCAGCAGTCCTTCGACAGATTATGGCTACACCTTC
TRBV28	many	TRBJ1-5	.	CASSLYVVRGWSNQPQHF	TGTGCCAGCAGTTTATATGTCGTCCGCGGGTGGAGCAATCAGCCCCAGCATTTT
TRBV30	many	TRBJ2-5	TRBD2	CAWSVGTSGKETQYF	TGTGCCTGGAGTGTCGGGACTAGCGGGAAAGAGACCCAGTACTTC
TRBV19	many	TRBJ1-1	.	CASSSEGGTEAFF	TGTGCCAGTAGTAGCGAAGGAGGCACTGAAGCTTTCTTT
TRBV18	many	TRBJ1-2	.	CASSDRTNYGYTF	TGTGCCAGCTCAGACAGAACTAACTATGGCTACACCTTC
TRBV29-1	many	TRBJ2-7	TRBD1	CSVEVGTGSYEQYF	TGCAGCGTTGAAGTGGGGACAGGGTCCTACGAGCAGTACTTC
TRBV6-5	many	TRBJ1-2	.	CASSYSRGGLGYTF	TGTGCCAGCAGTTACTCGAGAGGTGGGCTAGGGTACACCTTC
TRBV6-1	.	TRBJ1-1	TRBD1	CASSPMTGAGGGTEAFF	TGTGCCAGCAGTCCTATGACAGGGGCTGGAGGTGGCACTGAAGCTTTCTTT
TRBV20-1	.	TRBJ2-7	.	CSASVGQGIRYEQYF	TGCAGTGCCAGCGTCGGTCAGGGAATTCGCTACGAGCAGTACTTC
TRBV4-1	many	TRBJ2-2	TRBD1	CASSQARRDSNTGELFF	TGCGCCAGCAGCCAGGCCCGCCGGGACAGCAACACCGGGGAGCTGTTTTTT
TRBV20-1	.	TRBJ2-7	.	CSASGLYEQYF	TGCAGTGCTAGTGGGTTGTACGAGCAGTACTTC
TRBV3-1	many	TRBJ1-5	.	CASSQGQVGNQPQHF	TGTGCCAGCAGCCAAGGGCAGGTGGGCAATCAGCCCCAGCATTTT
TRBV19	many	TRBJ2-2	.	CASTKGLGVIGELFF	TGTGCCAGTACCAAGGGATTAGGGGTGATCGGGGAGCTGTTTTTT
TRBV7-2	many	TRBJ2-5	.	CASSLRPEQMETQYF	TGTGCCAGCAGCTTAAGACCTGAACAGATGGAGACCCAGTACTTC